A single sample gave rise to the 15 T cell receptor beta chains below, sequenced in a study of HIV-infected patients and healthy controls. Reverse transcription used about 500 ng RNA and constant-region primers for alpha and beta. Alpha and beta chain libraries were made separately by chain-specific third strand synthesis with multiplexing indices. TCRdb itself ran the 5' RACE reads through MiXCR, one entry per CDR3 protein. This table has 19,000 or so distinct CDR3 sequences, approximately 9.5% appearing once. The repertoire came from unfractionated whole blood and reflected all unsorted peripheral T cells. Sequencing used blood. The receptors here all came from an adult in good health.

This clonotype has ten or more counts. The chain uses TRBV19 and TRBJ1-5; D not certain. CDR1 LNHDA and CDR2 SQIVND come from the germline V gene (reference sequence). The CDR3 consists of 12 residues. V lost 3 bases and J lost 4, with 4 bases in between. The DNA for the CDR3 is TGTGCCAGTAGTATCGGGAATCAGCCCCAGCATTTT. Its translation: CASSIGNQPQHF.

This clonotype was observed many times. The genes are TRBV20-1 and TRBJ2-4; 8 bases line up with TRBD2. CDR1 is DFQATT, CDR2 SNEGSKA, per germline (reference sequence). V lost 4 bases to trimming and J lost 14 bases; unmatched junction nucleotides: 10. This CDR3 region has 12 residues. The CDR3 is CSAISGGGQEYF. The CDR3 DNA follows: TGCAGTGCTATCTCCGGGGGGGGTCAGGAGTACTTC.

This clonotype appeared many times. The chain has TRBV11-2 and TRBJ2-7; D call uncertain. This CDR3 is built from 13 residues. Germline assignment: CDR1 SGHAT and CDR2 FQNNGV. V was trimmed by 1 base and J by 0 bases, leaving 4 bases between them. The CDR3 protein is CASSLVGSYEQYF. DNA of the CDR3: TGTGCCAGCAGCTTAGTTGGCTCCTACGAGCAGTACTTC. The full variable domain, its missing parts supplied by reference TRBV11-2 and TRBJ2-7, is EAGVAQSPRYKIIEKRQSVAFWCNPISGHATLYWYQQILGQGPKLLIQFQNNGVVDDSQLPKDRFSAERLKGVDSTLKIQPAKLEDSAVYLCASSLVGSYEQYFGPGTRLTVT.

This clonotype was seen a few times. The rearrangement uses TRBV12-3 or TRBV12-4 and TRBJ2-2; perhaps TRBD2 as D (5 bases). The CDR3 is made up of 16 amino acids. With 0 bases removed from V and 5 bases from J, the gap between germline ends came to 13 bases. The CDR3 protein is CASSLALPGKTGELFF. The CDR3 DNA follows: TGTGCCAGCAGTTTAGCGCTCCCGGGGAAGACCGGGGAGCTGTTTTTT.

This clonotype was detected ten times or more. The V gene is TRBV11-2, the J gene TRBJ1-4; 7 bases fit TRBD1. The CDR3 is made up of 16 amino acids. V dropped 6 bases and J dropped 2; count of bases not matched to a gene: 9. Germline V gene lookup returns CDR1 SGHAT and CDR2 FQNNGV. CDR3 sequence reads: CASRPTGTDTNEKLFF. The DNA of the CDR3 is TGTGCCAGCAGACCTACCGGGACAGATACTAATGAAAAACTGTTTTTT.

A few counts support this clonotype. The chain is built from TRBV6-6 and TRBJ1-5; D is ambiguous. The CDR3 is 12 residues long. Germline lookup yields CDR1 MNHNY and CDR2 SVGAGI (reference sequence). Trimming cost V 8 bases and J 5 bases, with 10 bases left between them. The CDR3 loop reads CASWTGDQPQHF. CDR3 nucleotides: TGTGCCAGCTGGACCGGGGATCAGCCCCAGCATTTT.

CDR3 loop: CASSPGDTEAFF. The CDR3 DNA follows: TGTGCCAGCAGTCCGGGGGACACTGAAGCTTTCTTT. V and J are TRBV3-1 and TRBJ1-1, with D perhaps matching TRBD1 (5 bases). Trimming stripped 6 bases from V and 3 bases from J, with 8 bases between. The length of the CDR3 is 12 residues. The germline gives CDR1 LGHDT, CDR2 YNNKEL (reference sequence). The variable domain in full, with the rest retrieved from reference TRBV3-1 and TRBJ1-1, is DTAVSQTPKYLVTQMGNDKSIKCEQNLGHDTMYWYKQDSKKFLKIMFSYNNKELIINETVPNRFSPKSPDKAHLNLHINSLELGDSAVYFCASSPGDTEAFFGQGTRLTVV.

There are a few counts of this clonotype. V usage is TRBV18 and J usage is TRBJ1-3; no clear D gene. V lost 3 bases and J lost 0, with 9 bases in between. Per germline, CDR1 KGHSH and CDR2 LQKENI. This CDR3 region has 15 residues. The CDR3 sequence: CASSPLDISGNTIYF. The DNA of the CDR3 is TGTGCCAGCTCACCCCTAGACATCTCTGGAAACACCATATATTTT.

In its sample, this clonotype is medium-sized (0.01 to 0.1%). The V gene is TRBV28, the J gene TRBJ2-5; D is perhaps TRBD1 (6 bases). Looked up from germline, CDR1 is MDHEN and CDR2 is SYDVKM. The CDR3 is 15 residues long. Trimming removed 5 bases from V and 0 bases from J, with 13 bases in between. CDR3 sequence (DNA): TGTGCCAGCAGTGCAAATCAGGGGTACCAAGAGACCCAGTACTTC. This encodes CASSANQGYQETQYF.

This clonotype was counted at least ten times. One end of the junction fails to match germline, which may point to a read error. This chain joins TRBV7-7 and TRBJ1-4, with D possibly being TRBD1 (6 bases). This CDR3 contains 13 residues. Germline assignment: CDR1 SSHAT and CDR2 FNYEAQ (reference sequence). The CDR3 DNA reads TGTGCTAGCAGCTTGGGGGCAGCTGAAAAACTGTTTTTT. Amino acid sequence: CASSLGAAEKLFF.

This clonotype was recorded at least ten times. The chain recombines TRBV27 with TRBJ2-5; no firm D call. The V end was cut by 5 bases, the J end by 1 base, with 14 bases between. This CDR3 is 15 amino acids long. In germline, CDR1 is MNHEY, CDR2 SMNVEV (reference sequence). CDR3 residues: CASSPIDVFQETQYF. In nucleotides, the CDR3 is TGTGCCAGCAGTCCCATAGACGTATTCCAAGAGACCCAGTACTTC.

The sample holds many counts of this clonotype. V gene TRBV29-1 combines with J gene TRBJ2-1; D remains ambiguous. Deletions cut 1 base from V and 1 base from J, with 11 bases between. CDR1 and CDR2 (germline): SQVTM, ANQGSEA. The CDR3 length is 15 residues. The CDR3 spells CSVEARIKSYNEQFF. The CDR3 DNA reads TGCAGCGTTGAAGCCCGAATCAAATCCTACAATGAGCAGTTCTTC.

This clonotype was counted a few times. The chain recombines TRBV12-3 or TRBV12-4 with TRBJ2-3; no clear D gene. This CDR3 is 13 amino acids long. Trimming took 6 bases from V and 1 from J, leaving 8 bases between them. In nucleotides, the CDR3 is TGTGCCAGCAGGCTTGGCCGCACAGATACGCAGTATTTT. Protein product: CASRLGRTDTQYF.

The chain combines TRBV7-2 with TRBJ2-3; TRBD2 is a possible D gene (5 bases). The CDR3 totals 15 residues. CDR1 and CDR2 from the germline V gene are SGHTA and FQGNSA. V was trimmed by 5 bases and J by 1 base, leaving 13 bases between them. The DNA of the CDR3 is TGTGCCAGCAGCCGAACGAGGGCCGGCACAGATACGCAGTATTTT. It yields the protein CASSRTRAGTDTQYF. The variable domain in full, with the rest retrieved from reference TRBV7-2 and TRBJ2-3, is GAGVSQSPSNKVTEKGKDVELRCDPISGHTALYWYRQSLGQGLEFLIYFQGNSAPDKSGLPSDRFSAERTGGSVSTLTIQRTQQEDSAVYLCASSRTRAGTDTQYFGPGTRLTVL.

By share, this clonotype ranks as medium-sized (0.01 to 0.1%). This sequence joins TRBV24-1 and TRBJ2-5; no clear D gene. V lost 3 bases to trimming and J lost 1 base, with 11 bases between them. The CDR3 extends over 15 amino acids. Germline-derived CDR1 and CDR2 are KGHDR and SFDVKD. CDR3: CATSDPKRAQETQYF. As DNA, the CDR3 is TGTGCCACCAGTGATCCGAAAAGAGCCCAAGAGACCCAGTACTTC.